This T cell receptor beta chain was identified in a study of T cells in Graves' hyperthyroidism and ophthalmopathy. Germline values: CDR1 MNHEY, CDR2 SVGEGT. Trimming left V 0 bases short and J 6 bases short, with 12 bases between. The CDR3 spans 16 residues. Study findings and constraints: In blood, most of the thyroid clonotypes expanded above 0.001 were also present.

On this clonotype: The antigen remains unidentified.

Amplified TCR beta CDR3 regions derived from RNA transcripts. The HTBI primer set drove a first-round RT-PCR of the TCR CDR3. MiXCR, run by TCRdb on the multiplex PCR reads, gives a single entry per CDR3 protein. The sample contains 550,000 to 850,000 distinct CDR3 sequences, under 20% of which appear only once. Before ophthalmopathy appeared, progressors gave blood at initial hyperthyroidism diagnosis. Fresh 10 ml peripheral blood yielded PBMCs. The material sequenced was blood. The chain combines TRBV6-2 or TRBV6-3 with TRBJ1-6, with D perhaps TRBD1 (5 bases). This clonotype was sampled from a woman aged 45-60 years with Graves' hyperthyroidism that later progressed to Graves' ophthalmopathy. The CDR3 DNA reads as TGTGCCAGCAGTTACTCGGCGGGACGAGGTAATTCACCCCTCCACTTT. Amino acid sequence: CASSYSAGRGNSPLHF.